This T cell receptor beta chain was sequenced in a study of Tregs in tolerant kidney transplant recipients. Overall study findings and caveats: Few patients were studied, so findings need validation in larger groups. This study did not directly address biological reproducibility.

Repertoires were generated with immunoSEQ multiplex PCR, while TCRdb's copy carries only in-frame clones and drops some. The sample yields tens of thousands of clones, 84% seen once. V gave up 1 base and J gave up 4 bases, with 4 bases separating them. CDR1 SGHAT and CDR2 FQNNGV come from the germline V gene. This CDR3 has 13 residues. Points on this clone: Antigen: not known.

This receptor was obtained from a human donor in good health. The chain couples TRBV11-2 to TRBJ2-2; no firm D call. Sequenced material: CD4+ T cells from blood. This CDR3 reads CASSLVLTGELFF. The CDR3 region has the DNA TGTGCCAGCAGCTTAGTTCTCACCGGGGAGCTGTTTTTT.